Below are 26 T cell receptor beta chains sequenced from a single sample in a study of siplizumab effects on memory and regulatory T cells. Sequencing used immunoSEQ multiplex PCR; TCRdb keeps in-frame clones, though not all of them. This repertoire shows more than 85,000 clones, roughly 94% found once; its top ten account for about 0.7%. Source material: Tregs sorted from blood. The receptors here all came from a human donor in good health.

The chain uses TRBV9 and TRBJ2-7; 13 nucleotides line up with TRBD2. J lost 3 bases, V lost 3 bases, and 9 bases had no gene match. The CDR3 spans 17 residues. The germline V gene has CDR1 SGDLS and CDR2 YYNGEE. The CDR3 DNA follows: TGTGCCAGCAGCGCACGGGCGGGACTAGCGGGGTACTACGAGCAGTACTTC. It translates to CASSARAGLAGYYEQYF. Using reference TRBV9 and TRBJ2-7 for the parts outside the CDR3, the full variable domain is DSGVTQTPKHLITATGQRVTLRCSPRSGDLSVYWYQQSLDQGLQFLIQYYNGEERAKGNILERFSAQQFPDLHSELNLSSLELGDSALYFCASSARAGLAGYYEQYFGPGTRLTVT.

The chain combines TRBV10-3 with TRBJ2-7; the match to TRBD2 covers 7 bases. This CDR3 has 14 amino acids. Trimming cost V 6 bases and J 0 bases; bases outside gene matches: 5. The germline CDR1 and CDR2 sequences are ENHRY and SYGVKD. This CDR3 is CAISPGTNSYEQYF. Here the CDR3 DNA reads TGTGCCATCAGCCCCGGGACTAACTCCTACGAGCAGTACTTC.

V usage is TRBV7-3 and J usage is TRBJ2-7; D is tentatively TRBD1 or TRBD2 (5 bases each). Per the germline V gene, CDR1 is SGHTA and CDR2 is FQGTGA. V lost 1 base and J lost 7, with 17 bases in between. This CDR3 spans 15 amino acids. Here the CDR3 reads CASSLNPGTGYEQYF. DNA for the CDR3: TGTGCCAGCAGCTTAAACCCAGGGACGGGTTATGAGCAGTACTTC.

This chain connects TRBV4-2 to TRBJ2-1; TRBD2 is a possible D gene (5 bases). Trimming removed 5 bases from V and 8 bases from J, with 22 bases in between. The V gene's germline CDR1 is LGHNA and CDR2 YNFKEQ. CDR3 size: 16 residues. CDR3 region: CASSNKQSVSGDEQFF. The CDR3 DNA follows: TGTGCCAGCAGCAACAAGCAGTCGGTCTCCGGGGATGAGCAGTTCTTC.

The chain has TRBV19 and TRBJ2-1; 9 bases match TRBD2. After removal of 1 base from V and 0 bases from J, the junction contained 7 bases not matched to a gene. Germline values: CDR1 LNHDA, CDR2 SQIVND (reference sequence). The CDR3 loop spans 18 amino acids. The CDR3 sequence: CASSIARYSGSSYNEQFF. The CDR3 bases are TGTGCCAGTAGTATAGCTCGGTATAGCGGGAGCTCCTACAATGAGCAGTTCTTC.

J is TRBJ2-1 and V is TRBV11-2; no clear D gene. Germline CDR1 reads SGHAT; CDR2 reads FQNNGV. This CDR3 is 15 amino acids long. The V end was cut by 5 bases, the J end by 2 bases, with 13 bases between. This CDR3 is CASSPVGIAYNEQFF. The CDR3, as DNA: TGTGCCAGCAGCCCCGTAGGTATCGCCTACAATGAGCAGTTCTTC.

V and J are TRBV19 and TRBJ2-1; 10 bases agree with TRBD2. Trimming cost V 1 base and J 7 bases; bases outside gene matches: 7. Germline V gene data show CDR1 as LNHDA and CDR2 as SQIVND (reference sequence). The CDR3 sequence is 16 residues long. The CDR3 loop reads CASSIVPSGGWNEQFF. In DNA form, the CDR3 reads TGTGCCAGTAGTATAGTCCCTAGCGGGGGCTGGAATGAGCAGTTCTTC.

The chain carries TRBV28 and TRBJ1-2; the match to TRBD1 covers 8 bases. This CDR3 is 13 amino acids long. V dropped 6 bases and J dropped 4; count of bases not matched to a gene: 4. Germline CDR1 reads MDHEN; CDR2 reads SYDVKM. The CDR3 sequence is CASSQQGVYGYTF. The DNA for the CDR3 is TGTGCCAGCAGCCAACAGGGGGTCTATGGCTACACCTTC.

This sequence joins TRBV7-3 and TRBJ1-1; TRBD1 aligns across 9 bases. Trimming took 4 bases from V and 11 from J; bases not matched to a gene: 17. CDR1 and CDR2 (germline): SGHTA, FQGTGA. This CDR3 is 16 amino acids long. CDR3 region: CASSSTPTGQGRDAFF. CDR3 DNA: TGTGCCAGCAGCTCTACACCCACCGGACAGGGGAGGGATGCTTTCTTT.

The J gene is TRBJ1-2, the V gene TRBV7-8; TRBD1 aligns across 9 bases. The J segment lost 5 bases and the V segment lost 5 bases, leaving 6 bases of the junction unmatched. Germline values: CDR1 SGHVS, CDR2 FQNEAQ. The CDR3 consists of 14 residues. The DNA of the CDR3 is TGTGCCAGCAGCGCCGACAGGGGGAGATATGGCTACACCTTC. This codes for CASSADRGRYGYTF.

The rearrangement uses TRBV7-3 and TRBJ2-3; 10 nucleotides agree with TRBD2. V dropped 5 bases and J dropped 0; count of bases not matched to a gene: 8. The CDR3 has 17 residues. The germline V gene encodes CDR1 SGHTA and CDR2 FQGTGA. The CDR3, as DNA: TGTGCCAGCAGCCCAAGACTGACTAGCGGGAGCACAGATACGCAGTATTTT. Translating it yields CASSPRLTSGSTDTQYF. Full variable domain (outside the CDR3, taken from reference TRBV7-3 and TRBJ2-3): GAGVSQTPSNKVTEKGKYVELRCDPISGHTALYWYRQSLGQGPEFLIYFQGTGAADDSGLPNDRFFAVRPEGSVSTLKIQRTERGDSAVYLCASSPRLTSGSTDTQYFGPGTRLTVL.

This chain joins TRBV10-3 and TRBJ2-1, with D tentatively TRBD1 (5 bases). Trimming removed 3 bases from V and 4 bases from J, with 19 bases in between. Germline CDR1 reads ENHRY; CDR2 reads SYGVKD. The CDR3 runs to 17 residues. The CDR3 protein is CAISDVLAGIGYNEQFF. The DNA of the CDR3 is TGTGCCATCAGTGACGTCTTAGCAGGGATTGGTTACAATGAGCAGTTCTTC.

The J gene is TRBJ2-3, the V gene TRBV27; 13 bases match TRBD2. The junction had 13 bases not matched to a gene; V was cut back by 5 bases and J by 5 bases. Germline V gene sequence: CDR1 MNHEY, CDR2 SMNVEV (reference sequence). This CDR3 is 18 amino acids long. CDR3 in amino acids: CASSKSKTSGRPGDTQYF. For the CDR3, the DNA is TGTGCCAGCAGTAAATCTAAGACTAGCGGGAGGCCTGGAGATACGCAGTATTTT.

The rearrangement uses TRBV18 and TRBJ1-4; maybe TRBD1 (6 bases). The CDR3 spans 14 residues. Trimming took 2 bases from V and 7 from J, leaving 11 bases between them. The V gene's germline CDR1 is KGHSH and CDR2 LQKENI. CDR3 DNA sequence: TGTGCCAGCTCACCAATTGGGACAACTGAAAAACTGTTTTTT. Its protein product is CASSPIGTTEKLFF.

This chain connects TRBV29-1 to TRBJ2-3; D possibly uses TRBD1 or TRBD2 (5 bases each). Germline-derived CDR1 and CDR2 are SQVTM and ANQGSEA. The CDR3 totals 13 residues. V lost 6 bases to trimming and J lost 6 bases, with 16 bases between them. For the CDR3, the DNA is TGCAGCGTCCGGGACGGTGGCCGGGATACGCAGTATTTT. It is translated as CSVRDGGRDTQYF.

Only one count was recorded for this clone. The rearrangement links TRBV5-5 to TRBJ2-2; 9 nucleotides match TRBD2. Germline CDR1 SGHKS, CDR2 YYEKEE (reference sequence). This CDR3 has 19 amino acids. The V and J ends lost 6 bases and 6 bases, in that order; junction bases with no gene match: 21. The CDR3 reads CASNHMGGRAYSSSGELFF. The CDR3 coding sequence is TGTGCCAGCAACCACATGGGCGGGAGGGCATACTCTTCGTCCGGGGAGCTGTTTTTT.

The CDR3 sequence is CASSRRDLSYEQYF. CDR3 DNA sequence: TGTGCCAGCAGCCGCCGGGACCTTTCCTACGAGCAGTACTTC. The chain uses TRBV5-6 and TRBJ2-7; perhaps D is TRBD1 or TRBD2 (5 bases each). V gave up 4 bases and J gave up 1 base, with 12 bases separating them. CDR1 is SGHDT and CDR2 is YYEEEE in the germline V gene. This CDR3 region has 14 residues.

This chain links TRBV5-5 with TRBJ2-3; possibly TRBD1 for D (5 bases). Germline loops: CDR1 SGHKS, CDR2 YYEKEE (reference sequence). With 5 bases removed from V and 2 bases from J, the gap between germline ends came to 12 bases. The CDR3 is made up of 14 amino acids. CDR3 sequence (DNA): TGTGCCAGCAGGAACGACAGATACACAGATACGCAGTATTTT. Translated, it gives CASRNDRYTDTQYF.

The chain couples TRBV5-1 to TRBJ2-7; TRBD1 matches 9 bases. V shed 2 bases and J 5 bases; nucleotides not matched to a gene: 5. The germline V gene has CDR1 SGHRS and CDR2 YFSETQ. The CDR3 runs to 14 residues. CDR3 bases: TGCGCCAGCAGCTTTACAGGGGGCGCGGACGAGCAGTACTTC. This gives the protein CASSFTGGADEQYF.

The chain combines TRBV5-4 with TRBJ2-7, with no clear D. The CDR3 has 13 amino acids. Per the germline V gene, CDR1 is SGHNT and CDR2 is YYREEE (reference sequence). V was trimmed by 2 bases and J by 0 bases, leaving 6 bases between them. Written as DNA, the CDR3 is TGTGCCAGCAGCTTAATAAGCTCCTACGAGCAGTACTTC. This translates into CASSLISSYEQYF.

The rearrangement links TRBV7-9 to TRBJ2-3; 10 bases map to TRBD2. V shed 5 bases and J 4 bases; nucleotides not matched to a gene: 6. CDR1 SEHNR and CDR2 FQNEAQ come from the germline V gene (reference sequence). CDR3 length equals 15 residues. The CDR3, as DNA: TGTGCCAGCAGCAGACCTAGCGGGAGTTCAGATACGCAGTATTTT. This sequence encodes CASSRPSGSSDTQYF.

The V and J genes are TRBV27 and TRBJ1-2, with 8 bases fitting TRBD1. CDR1 and CDR2 from the germline V gene are MNHEY and SMNVEV (reference sequence). With 6 bases clipped from V and 6 bases from J, the junction kept 6 bases outside the gene matches. This CDR3 is built from 13 residues. CDR3 bases: TGTGCCAGCAGGGCAGGGGGCGGCCATGGCTACACCTTC. This encodes CASRAGGGHGYTF.

This chain joins TRBV10-3 and TRBJ2-2; 8 positions match TRBD2. The ends lost 7 bases at V and 4 bases at J; junction bases unmatched: 5. The CDR3 runs 14 residues. CDR1 and CDR2 from the germline V gene are ENHRY and SYGVKD. CDR3 nucleotide sequence: TGTGCCATCATGGCGGGAGGAGTCACCGGGGAGCTGTTTTTT. This codes for CAIMAGGVTGELFF.

The chain combines TRBV6-6 with TRBJ1-1, with D unresolved. Germline loops: CDR1 MNHNY, CDR2 SVGAGI (reference sequence). With 8 bases removed from V and 1 base from J, the gap between germline ends came to 8 bases. The CDR3 has 12 residues. CDR3 sequence reads: CASGVPNTEAFF. The CDR3 DNA sequence: TGTGCCAGCGGAGTTCCGAACACTGAAGCTTTCTTT.

The gene calls are TRBV5-6 and TRBJ1-4; D not certain. Trimming removed 0 bases at V and 8 bases at J, with 20 bases between. The germline gives CDR1 SGHDT, CDR2 YYEEEE. CDR3 size: 17 residues. The CDR3 here is CASSLERSPGGGEKLFF. CDR3 bases: TGTGCCAGCAGCTTGGAACGGAGCCCGGGAGGAGGCGAAAAACTGTTTTTT.

The chain couples TRBV28 to TRBJ2-3; TRBD2 aligns across 8 bases. Per germline, CDR1 MDHEN and CDR2 SYDVKM. CDR3 length: 15 amino acids. V lost 6 bases and J lost 6; bases outside the gene matches: 11. The CDR3 nucleotides are TGTGCCAGCAGCGTCCCAGCGGGAGCCACCGATACGCAGTATTTT. This gives the protein CASSVPAGATDTQYF.